This T cell receptor beta chain was documented in a study of blood T cell repertoires in COVID-19. Across the whole study: There were acute and convalescent COVID-19 samples, and they came from the United States, Italy and Spain. Sources were T cells, B-cell-depleted T cells, or PBMCs; the material itself was cDNA or gDNA.

V gave up 0 bases and J gave up 9 bases; unmatched junction bases: 8. This CDR3 comprises 16 residues. Germline V gene sequence: CDR1 SGHTA, CDR2 FQGTGA. Original methodology: Amplified reference gene primers provided the basis for estimating nucleated cell counts. The repertoire was sequenced with immunoSEQ multiplex PCR; TCRdb's copy has only in-frame clones and lacks some. V and J calls and clone size follow that table, whereas D and trimming were derived from the DNA. The sample lists approximately 80,000 clones, more than 75% occurring once. The V gene is TRBV7-3, the J gene TRBJ2-1; 10 positions match TRBD2. This sequence originates from a middle-aged man with acute or convalescent COVID-19. What was sequenced was peripheral blood. The DNA for the CDR3 is TGTGCCAGCAGCTTAACGGCGCAGCGGGGGGGCGGTGAGCAGTTCTTC. It specifies CASSLTAQRGGGEQFF.